This entry concerns a single T cell receptor beta chain. The target antigen is unknown. The source of the sample is a study of T-cell reconstitution after alpha-beta-depleted transplantation in children. Study-level findings and limits: TCRbeta diversity was high at day 60 in some patients (a result of surviving recipient T cells and thymic progenitors). Newly produced T cells mostly provided counts and TCRbeta diversity after one year, as hyperexpanded clones declined. Expanded clones from the graft, numbering several hundred, reportedly supplied alpha-beta T cells about two months after transplant.

Trimming took 0 bases from V and 3 from J; bases not matched to a gene: 2. CDR3 size: 16 residues. Per germline, CDR1 LGHNA and CDR2 YSLEER. The TCRbeta library was prepared with unique molecular identifiers. TCRdb fed the PCR reads into MiXCR, producing one record per CDR3 protein. The table includes fewer than 550,000 distinct CDR3 sequences, roughly 11% detected once. The sequencing here drew on PBMCs, mostly from graft donor cells, taken 180 days after TCRalphabeta/CD19-depleted stem cell transplant. The receptor comes from a female patient between 2 and 15 years old who had a stem cell transplant for aplastic anemia, so the T cells may come from the graft donor. The chain uses TRBV4-3 and TRBJ2-7; 13 positions match TRBD2. Written as DNA, the CDR3 is TGCGCCAGCAGCCAAGACCGGACTAGCGGGAGCTACGAGCAGTACTTC. It codes for CASSQDRTSGSYEQYF.